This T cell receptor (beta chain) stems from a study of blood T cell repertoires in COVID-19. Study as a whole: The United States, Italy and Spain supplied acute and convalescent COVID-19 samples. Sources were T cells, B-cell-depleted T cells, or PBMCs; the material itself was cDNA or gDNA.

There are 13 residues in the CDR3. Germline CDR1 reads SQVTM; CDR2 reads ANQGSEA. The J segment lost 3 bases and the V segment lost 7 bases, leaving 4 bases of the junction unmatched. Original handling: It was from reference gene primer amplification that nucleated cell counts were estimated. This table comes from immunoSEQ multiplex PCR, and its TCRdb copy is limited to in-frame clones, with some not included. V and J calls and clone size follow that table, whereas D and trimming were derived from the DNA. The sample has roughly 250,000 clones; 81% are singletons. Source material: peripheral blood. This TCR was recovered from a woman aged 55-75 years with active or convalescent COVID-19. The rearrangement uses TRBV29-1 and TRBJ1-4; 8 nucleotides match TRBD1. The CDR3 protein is CSGMTGANEKLFF. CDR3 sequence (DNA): TGCAGCGGGATGACAGGGGCTAATGAAAAACTGTTTTTT.